Given below is one TCR beta chain in context. Its target is not known. Libraries were prepared by immunoSEQ multiplex PCR; TCRdb keeps only in-frame clonotypes and omits some of them. The repertoire consists of fewer than 400,000 clones, with around 90% occurring once and the leading ten covering around 5.5%. This sample's treatment: around 19 received Ad26.COV2.S at low or high dose, single or two shots; 5 received placebo; per-sample allocation not given. The investigators took samples on day 63 after the first vaccine or placebo injection. The sample comes from a study of Ad26.COV2.S vaccination and SARS-CoV-2 variants. Study details: Donor participated within the Ad26.COV2.S arm of the COV1001 trial. Intramuscular Ad26.COV2.S doses were given once or twice, 56 days apart.

Study findings and constraints: Measurement of non-spike TCR breadth gave similar results in vaccine and placebo recipients. Overall T cell responses may have been underestimated by the analyses of TCR breadth and depth.

CDR1 is SGHRS, CDR2 YFSETQ, per germline. V lost 8 bases and J lost 3, with 14 bases in between. This CDR3 comprises 13 residues. The chain links TRBV5-1 to TRBJ1-2; no reliable D call. The sequence was obtained from a person aged 18 to 65 who received the Ad26.COV2.S COVID-19 vaccine or a placebo. Sample: peripheral blood, taken in a trial of Ad26.COV2.S vaccine versus placebo. Here the CDR3 reads CASSPLGDYGYTF. As DNA, the CDR3 is TGCGCCAGTTCACCTCTGGGTGACTATGGCTACACCTTC.